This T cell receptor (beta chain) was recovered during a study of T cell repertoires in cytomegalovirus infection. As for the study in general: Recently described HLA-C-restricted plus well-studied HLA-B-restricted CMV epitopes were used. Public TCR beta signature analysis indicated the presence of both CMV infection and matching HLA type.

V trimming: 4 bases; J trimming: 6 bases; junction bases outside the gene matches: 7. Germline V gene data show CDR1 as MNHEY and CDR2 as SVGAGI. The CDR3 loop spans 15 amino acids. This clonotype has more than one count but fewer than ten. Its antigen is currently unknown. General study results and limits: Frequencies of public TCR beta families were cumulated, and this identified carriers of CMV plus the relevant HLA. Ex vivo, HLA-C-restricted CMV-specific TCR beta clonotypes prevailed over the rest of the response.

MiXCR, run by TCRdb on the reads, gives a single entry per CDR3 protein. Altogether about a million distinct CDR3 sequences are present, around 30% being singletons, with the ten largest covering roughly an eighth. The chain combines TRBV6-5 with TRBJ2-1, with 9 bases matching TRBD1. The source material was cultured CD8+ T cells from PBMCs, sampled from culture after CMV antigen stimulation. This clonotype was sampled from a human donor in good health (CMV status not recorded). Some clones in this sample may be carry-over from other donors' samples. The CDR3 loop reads CASSSLGTGTNEQFF. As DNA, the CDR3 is TGTGCCAGCAGTTCCCTCGGGACAGGGACCAATGAGCAGTTCTTC.